The sequence of this TCR beta chain was determined in a study of cytomegalovirus exposure and HLA in healthy donors. Points from the study as a whole: Cytomegalovirus status was reportedly diagnosed by the classifier with high specificity and sensitivity. Later findings reportedly placed an Asian-associated ancestry cluster below the approximately 700-donor mean for N-insertions. Links to common viral pathogens appeared, in a later analysis, for several of the most significant clusters.

The primer mix had 60 Vbeta and 13 Jbeta primers. Original handling: Tens of millions of unique TCR beta chains, roughly 10 million shared, were counted in a later analysis. TCRdb keeps only in-frame clones here, not all; method: immunoSEQ multiplex PCR. Clonal size and the V and J genes are those of that table, whereas D and trimming came from the DNA. Of 70,000 to 100,000 clones listed, 60% to 80% are singletons. The length of the CDR3 is 18 residues. Trimming shortened V by 2 bases and J by 3 bases, and 22 bases separated the two germline ends. The germline V gene has CDR1 GTSNPN and CDR2 SVGIG (reference sequence). This clone turned up a few times. Its antigen is still unknown. This same CDR3 is encoded by further DNA sequences in the sample.

This rearrangement joins TRBV30 to TRBJ2-2; a possible D gene is TRBD2 (7 bases). The specimen was PBMCs. This sequence was found in a woman in her forties or fifties in good health and CMV-seropositive. The CDR3 region is CAWSRTKQGRGDTGELFF. The CDR3 nucleotides read TGTGCCTGGAGTCGCACTAAACAGGGCCGGGGGGACACCGGGGAGCTGTTTTTT.